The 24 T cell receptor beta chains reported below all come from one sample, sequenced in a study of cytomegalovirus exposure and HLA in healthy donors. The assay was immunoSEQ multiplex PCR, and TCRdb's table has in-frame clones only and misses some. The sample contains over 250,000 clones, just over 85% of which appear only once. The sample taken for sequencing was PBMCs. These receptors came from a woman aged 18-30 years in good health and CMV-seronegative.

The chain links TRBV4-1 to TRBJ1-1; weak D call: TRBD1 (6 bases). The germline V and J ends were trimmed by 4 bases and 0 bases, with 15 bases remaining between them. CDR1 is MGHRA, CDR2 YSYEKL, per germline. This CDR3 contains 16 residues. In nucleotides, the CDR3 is TGCGCCAGCAGCCTACGGGACACTCCTATGAACACTGAAGCTTTCTTT. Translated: CASSLRDTPMNTEAFF.

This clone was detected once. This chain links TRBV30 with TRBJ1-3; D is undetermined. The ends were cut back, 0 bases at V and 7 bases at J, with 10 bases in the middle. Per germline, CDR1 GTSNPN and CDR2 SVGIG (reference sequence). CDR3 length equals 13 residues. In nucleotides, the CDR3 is TGTGCCTGGAGTGTACGTAACAGTAACACCATATATTTT. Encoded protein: CAWSVRNSNTIYF.

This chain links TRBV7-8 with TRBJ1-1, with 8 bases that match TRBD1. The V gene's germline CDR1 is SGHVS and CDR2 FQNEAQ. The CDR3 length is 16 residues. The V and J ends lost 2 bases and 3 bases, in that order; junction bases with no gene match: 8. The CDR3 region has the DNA TGTGCCAGCAGCTTAAGGGCAGGGGGCGCGTACACTGAAGCTTTCTTT. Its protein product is CASSLRAGGAYTEAFF. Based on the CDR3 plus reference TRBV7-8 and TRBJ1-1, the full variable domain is GAGVSQSPRYKVAKRGQDVALRCDPISGHVSLFWYQQALGQGPEFLTYFQNEAQLDKSGLPSDRFFAERPEGSVSTLKIQRTQQEDSAVYLCASSLRAGGAYTEAFFGQGTRLTVV.

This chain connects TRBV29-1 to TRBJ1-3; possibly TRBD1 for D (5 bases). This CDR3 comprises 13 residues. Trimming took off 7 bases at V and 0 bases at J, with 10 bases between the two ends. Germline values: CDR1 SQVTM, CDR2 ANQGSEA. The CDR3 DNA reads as TGCAGCGCTCAGGGATCCTCTGGAAACACCATATATTTT. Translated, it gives CSAQGSSGNTIYF. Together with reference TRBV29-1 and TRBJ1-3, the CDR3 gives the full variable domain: SAVISQKPSRDICQRGTSLTIQCQVDSQVTMMFWYRQQPGQSLTLIATANQGSEATYESGFVIDKFPISRPNLTFSTLTVSNMSPEDSSIYLCSAQGSSGNTIYFGEGSWLTVV.

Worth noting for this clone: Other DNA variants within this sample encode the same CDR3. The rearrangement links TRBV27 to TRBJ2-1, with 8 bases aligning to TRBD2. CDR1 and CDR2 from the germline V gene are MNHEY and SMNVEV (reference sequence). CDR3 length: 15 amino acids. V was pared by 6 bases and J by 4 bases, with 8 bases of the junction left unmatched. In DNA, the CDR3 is TGTGCCAGCAGCCCCGGAACTAGCGGTTACAATGAGCAGTTCTTC. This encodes CASSPGTSGYNEQFF.

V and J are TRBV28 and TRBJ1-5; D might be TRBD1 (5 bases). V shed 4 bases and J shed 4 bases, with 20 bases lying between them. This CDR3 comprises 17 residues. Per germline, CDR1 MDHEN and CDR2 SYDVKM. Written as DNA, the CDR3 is TGTGCCAGCAGTTATTCCCTGGGAGGGCAGGGAAATCAGCCCCAGCATTTT. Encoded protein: CASSYSLGGQGNQPQHF.

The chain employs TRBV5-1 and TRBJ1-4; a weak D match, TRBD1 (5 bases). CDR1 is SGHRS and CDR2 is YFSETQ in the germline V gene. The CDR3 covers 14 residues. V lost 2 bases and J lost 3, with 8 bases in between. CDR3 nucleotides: TGCGCCAGCAGCTTAGCAGGGCCTAATGAAAAACTGTTTTTT. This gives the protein CASSLAGPNEKLFF.

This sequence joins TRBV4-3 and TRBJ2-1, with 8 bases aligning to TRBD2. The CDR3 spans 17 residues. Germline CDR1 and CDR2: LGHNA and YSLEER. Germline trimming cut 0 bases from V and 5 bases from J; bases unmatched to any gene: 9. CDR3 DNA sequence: TGCGCCAGCAGCCAAGATCGGACTAGCCCTACCGACAATGAGCAGTTCTTC. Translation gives CASSQDRTSPTDNEQFF.

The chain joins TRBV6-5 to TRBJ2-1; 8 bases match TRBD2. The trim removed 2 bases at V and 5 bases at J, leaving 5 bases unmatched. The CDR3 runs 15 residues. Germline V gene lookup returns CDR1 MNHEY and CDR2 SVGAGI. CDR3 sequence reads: CASSYHTSGNNEQFF. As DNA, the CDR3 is TGTGCCAGCAGTTACCATACTAGCGGCAACAATGAGCAGTTCTTC.

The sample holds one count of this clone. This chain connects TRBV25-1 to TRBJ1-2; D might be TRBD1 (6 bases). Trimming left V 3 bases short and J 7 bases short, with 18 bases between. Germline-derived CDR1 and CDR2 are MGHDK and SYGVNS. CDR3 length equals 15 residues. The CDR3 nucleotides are TGTGCCAGCAGTGACCCCTTTCCGGGGGGGCTTGGCTACACCTTC. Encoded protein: CASSDPFPGGLGYTF.

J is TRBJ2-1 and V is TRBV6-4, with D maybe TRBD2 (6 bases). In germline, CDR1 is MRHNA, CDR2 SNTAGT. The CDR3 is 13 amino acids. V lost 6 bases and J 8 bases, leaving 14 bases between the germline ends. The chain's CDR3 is CASRIPSADEQFF. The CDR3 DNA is TGTGCCAGCAGGATCCCTAGCGCGGATGAGCAGTTCTTC.

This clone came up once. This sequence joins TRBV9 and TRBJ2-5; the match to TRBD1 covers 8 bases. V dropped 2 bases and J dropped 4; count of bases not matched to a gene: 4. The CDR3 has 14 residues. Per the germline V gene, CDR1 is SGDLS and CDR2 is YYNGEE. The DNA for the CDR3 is TGTGCCAGCAGCGTCACAGGGGGGCTAGAGACCCAGTACTTC. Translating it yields CASSVTGGLETQYF.

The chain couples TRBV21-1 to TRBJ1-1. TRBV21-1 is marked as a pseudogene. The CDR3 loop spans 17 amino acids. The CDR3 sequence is CASSKIQGLCGGAEAFF. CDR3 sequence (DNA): TGTGCCAGCAGCAAAATTCAGGGTTTGTGCGGGGGGGCTGAAGCTTTCTTT.

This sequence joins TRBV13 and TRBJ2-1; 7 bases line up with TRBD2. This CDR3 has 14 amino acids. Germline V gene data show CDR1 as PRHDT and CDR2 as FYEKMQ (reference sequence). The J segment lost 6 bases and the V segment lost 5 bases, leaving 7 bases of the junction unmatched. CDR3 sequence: CASSLRTSGNEQFF. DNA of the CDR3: TGTGCCAGCAGCCTTAGGACTAGTGGCAATGAGCAGTTCTTC.

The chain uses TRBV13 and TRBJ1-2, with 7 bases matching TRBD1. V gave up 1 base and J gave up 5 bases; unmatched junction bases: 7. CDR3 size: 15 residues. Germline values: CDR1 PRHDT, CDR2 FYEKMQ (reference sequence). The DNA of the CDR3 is TGTGCCAGCAGCTTAGTACAGGGGCAGGGGTATGGCTACACCTTC. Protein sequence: CASSLVQGQGYGYTF.

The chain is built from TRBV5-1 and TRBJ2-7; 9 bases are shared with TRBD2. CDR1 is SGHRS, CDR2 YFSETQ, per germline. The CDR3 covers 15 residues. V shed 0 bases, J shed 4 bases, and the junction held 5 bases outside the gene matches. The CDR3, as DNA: TGCGCCAGCAGCTTGGAGCGGGAGGCGATGTACGAGCAGTACTTC. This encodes CASSLEREAMYEQYF.

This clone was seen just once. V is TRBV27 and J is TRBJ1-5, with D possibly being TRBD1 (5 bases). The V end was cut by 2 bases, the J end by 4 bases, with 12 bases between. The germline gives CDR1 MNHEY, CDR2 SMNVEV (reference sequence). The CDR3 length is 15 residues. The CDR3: CASSLNTGLNQPQHF. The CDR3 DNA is TGTGCCAGCAGTTTAAACACGGGACTTAATCAGCCCCAGCATTTT.

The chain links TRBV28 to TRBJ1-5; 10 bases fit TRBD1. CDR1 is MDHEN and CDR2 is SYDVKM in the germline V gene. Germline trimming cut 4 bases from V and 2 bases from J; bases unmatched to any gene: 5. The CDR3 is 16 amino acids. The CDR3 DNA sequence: TGTGCCAGCAGTTGGGGACAGGGGCTAGGCAATCAGCCCCAGCATTTT. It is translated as CASSWGQGLGNQPQHF.

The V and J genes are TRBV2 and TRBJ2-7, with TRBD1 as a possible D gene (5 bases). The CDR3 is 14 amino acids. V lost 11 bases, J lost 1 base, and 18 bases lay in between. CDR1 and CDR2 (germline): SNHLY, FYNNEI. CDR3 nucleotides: TGTGCCCTACTAAGTGAGACAGAGTCCTACGAGCAGTACTTC. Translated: CALLSETESYEQYF.

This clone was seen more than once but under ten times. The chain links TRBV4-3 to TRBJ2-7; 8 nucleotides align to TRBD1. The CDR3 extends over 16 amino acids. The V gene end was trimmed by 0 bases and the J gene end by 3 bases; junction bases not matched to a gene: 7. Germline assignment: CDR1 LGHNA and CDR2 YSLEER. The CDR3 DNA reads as TGCGCCAGCAGCCAAGATCGACAGGGGATCCACTACGAGCAGTACTTC. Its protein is CASSQDRQGIHYEQYF.

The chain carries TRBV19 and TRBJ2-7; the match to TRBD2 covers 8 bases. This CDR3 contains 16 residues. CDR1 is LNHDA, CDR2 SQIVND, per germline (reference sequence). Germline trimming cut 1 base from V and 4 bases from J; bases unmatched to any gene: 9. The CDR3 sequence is CASSIVGSGNVYEQYF. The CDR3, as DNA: TGTGCCAGTAGTATAGTAGGTAGCGGGAACGTATACGAGCAGTACTTC.

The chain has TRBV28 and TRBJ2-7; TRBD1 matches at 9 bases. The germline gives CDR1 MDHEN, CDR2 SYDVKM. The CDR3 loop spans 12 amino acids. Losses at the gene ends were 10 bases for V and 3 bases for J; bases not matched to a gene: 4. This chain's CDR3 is CATGQGSYEQYF. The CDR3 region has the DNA TGTGCCACCGGACAGGGGAGCTACGAGCAGTACTTC.

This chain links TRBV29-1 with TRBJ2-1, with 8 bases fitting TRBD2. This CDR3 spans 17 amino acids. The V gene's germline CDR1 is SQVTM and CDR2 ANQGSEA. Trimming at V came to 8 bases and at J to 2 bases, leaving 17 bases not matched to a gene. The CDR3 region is CSLKGGSGMMAYNEQFF. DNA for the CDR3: TGCAGCCTAAAGGGGGGTAGCGGGATGATGGCCTACAATGAGCAGTTCTTC.

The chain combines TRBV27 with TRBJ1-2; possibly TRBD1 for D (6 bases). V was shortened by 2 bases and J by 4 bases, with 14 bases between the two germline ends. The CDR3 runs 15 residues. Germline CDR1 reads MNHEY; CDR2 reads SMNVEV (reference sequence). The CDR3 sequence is CASSLQGFGGYGYTF. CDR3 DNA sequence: TGTGCCAGCAGTTTACAGGGGTTTGGGGGCTATGGCTACACCTTC.